These 24 T cell receptor beta chains came from one sample sequenced in a study of response to subunit inactivated influenza vaccine. MiXCR, applied by TCRdb to the RT-PCR reads, yields one record per CDR3 protein. The data hold 560,000 or so distinct CDR3 sequences, with roughly 8.2% observed a single time. This specimen was PBMCs from blood, taken roughly 24 months after vaccination. The source is a man aged 45 to 75 who received an inactivated influenza vaccine.

This clonotype was detected many times. The chain is built from TRBV28 and TRBJ2-5, with TRBD1 matching over 8 bases. This CDR3 has 16 amino acids. The V gene's germline CDR1 is MDHEN and CDR2 SYDVKM. Trimming at V came to 6 bases and at J to 3 bases, leaving 12 bases not matched to a gene. CDR3 loop: CASRTEMDRVKETQYF. CDR3 coding DNA: TGTGCCAGCAGAACGGAGATGGACAGGGTCAAAGAGACCCAGTACTTC.

This clonotype was detected a few times. The V and J genes are TRBV25-1 and TRBJ2-7, with a weak D call TRBD1 (6 bases). CDR3 length: 15 amino acids. Germline V gene sequence: CDR1 MGHDK, CDR2 SYGVNS. Trimming pared 3 bases from V and 6 bases from J, leaving 18 bases between. Here the CDR3 reads CASSEYTGISAEQYF. The CDR3, as DNA: TGTGCCAGCAGTGAGTATACAGGGATTTCCGCCGAGCAGTACTTC.

Only a few counts were recorded for this clonotype. The chain uses TRBV5-5 and TRBJ1-5, with TRBD1 matching over 7 bases. V lost 2 bases, J lost 6 bases, and 8 bases stayed unmatched. CDR3 length: 15 amino acids. The V gene's germline CDR1 is SGHKS and CDR2 YYEKEE (reference sequence). CDR3 loop: CASSFRQGAFQPQHF. DNA for the CDR3: TGTGCCAGCAGCTTTCGACAGGGCGCTTTTCAGCCCCAGCATTTT.

In its sample, this clonotype was seen a few times. The J gene is TRBJ1-2, the V gene TRBV7-8; TRBD1 agrees at 9 bases. Germline CDR1 SGHVS, CDR2 FQNEAQ. The CDR3 contains 15 residues. Trimming removed 2 bases from V and 8 bases from J; junction bases left unmatched: 9. CDR3 DNA: TGTGCCAGCAGCTTAAACGACAGGGGGTTTGGAGGCTACACCTTC. Its translation: CASSLNDRGFGGYTF.

This clonotype was detected a few times. The genes are TRBV20-1 and TRBJ1-3, with D maybe TRBD1 (5 bases). V was trimmed by 0 bases and J by 3 bases, leaving 9 bases between them. The CDR3 totals 14 residues. CDR1 DFQATT and CDR2 SNEGSKA come from the germline V gene (reference sequence). CDR3 sequence (DNA): TGCAGTGCTAGAGATCTGGGGGGTGGAAACACCATATATTTT. Protein product: CSARDLGGGNTIYF.

This chain joins TRBV2 and TRBJ2-1; unclear D gene. The CDR3 totals 13 residues. The ends were cut back, 6 bases at V and 0 bases at J, with 6 bases in the middle. CDR1 and CDR2 (germline): SNHLY, FYNNEI. In nucleotides, the CDR3 is TGTGCCAGCAGGACTCGCTCCTACAATGAGCAGTTCTTC. Protein sequence: CASRTRSYNEQFF.

This clonotype was observed at least ten times. This chain uses TRBV6-1 with TRBJ2-1, with 12 bases fitting TRBD2. V shed 4 bases and J 0 bases; nucleotides not matched to a gene: 1. The V gene's germline CDR1 is MNHNS and CDR2 SASEGT. This CDR3 contains 16 residues. The CDR3 region is CASSVGLAGSYNEQFF. As DNA, the CDR3 is TGTGCCAGCAGTGTGGGACTAGCGGGCTCCTACAATGAGCAGTTCTTC.

This clonotype was picked up a small number of times. This chain uses TRBV6-1 with TRBJ2-3; 14 nucleotides line up with TRBD2. CDR1 is MNHNS, CDR2 SASEGT, per germline. The J segment lost 4 bases and the V segment lost 7 bases, leaving 1 base of the junction unmatched. The CDR3 is 14 amino acids. For the CDR3, the DNA is TGTGCCAGCAAGACTAGCGGGGGGGCAGATACGCAGTATTTT. Protein sequence: CASKTSGGADTQYF.

This clonotype was seen at least ten times. The V and J genes are TRBV7-6 and TRBJ2-5; D is possibly TRBD1 (6 bases). Deletions cut 1 base from V and 2 bases from J, with 17 bases between. CDR1 and CDR2 from the germline V gene are SGHVS and FNYEAQ. This CDR3 comprises 17 residues. CDR3 DNA sequence: TGTGCCAGCAGCTTAGGCAGGACAGTCTCCGGACAAGAGACCCAGTACTTC. Protein product: CASSLGRTVSGQETQYF.

The genes are TRBV12-3 or TRBV12-4 and TRBJ2-2, with 7 bases fitting TRBD1. The V and J ends lost 6 bases and 4 bases, in that order; junction bases with no gene match: 8. The CDR3 is 15 amino acids. CDR3 DNA sequence: TGTGCCAGCAGAAGAGGGGGCGGAGGCACCGGGGAGCTGTTTTTT. Protein product: CASRRGGGGTGELFF.

This clonotype was detected a few times. The chain has TRBV7-9 and TRBJ1-5, with 7 bases identical to TRBD1. After removal of 3 bases from V and 7 bases from J, the junction contained 9 bases not matched to a gene. The CDR3 length is 15 residues. The germline V gene has CDR1 SEHNR and CDR2 FQNEAQ (reference sequence). The CDR3: CASSFTGEVGQPQHF. The CDR3 coding sequence is TGTGCCAGCAGCTTTACAGGGGAAGTTGGGCAGCCCCAGCATTTT.

Written as DNA, the CDR3 is TGTGCCAGCAGCTACCCAGACAGGGGGACCTACGAGCAGTACTTC. Protein sequence: CASSYPDRGTYEQYF. The chain couples TRBV28 to TRBJ2-7, with 9 nucleotides matching TRBD1. CDR1 is MDHEN and CDR2 is SYDVKM in the germline V gene. CDR3 size: 15 residues. The J segment lost 2 bases and the V segment lost 6 bases, leaving 8 bases of the junction unmatched.

Many counts were recorded for this clonotype. The junction and the germline gene differ at one end; a read error may be behind it. V is TRBV4-3 and J is TRBJ1-2; D might be TRBD1 (5 bases). This CDR3 region has 15 residues. Germline V CDR1 and CDR2: LGHNA, YSLEER. In nucleotides, the CDR3 is TGCGCCAGCAGCCAAGATCGGTCGGGACCCTTACGCGTCGCCTTC. Translation gives CASSQDRSGPLRVAF.

The J gene is TRBJ1-6, the V gene TRBV15; 9 bases align to TRBD1. The CDR3 extends over 16 amino acids. V was clipped by 0 bases and J by 9 bases; unmatched bases: 6. Germline V gives CDR1 LNHNV, CDR2 YYDKDF (reference sequence). The CDR3 reads CATSRDLGQGGSPLHF. The CDR3 DNA is TGTGCCACCAGCAGAGATCTGGGACAGGGTGGTTCACCCCTCCACTTT.

The chain uses TRBV7-9 and TRBJ2-1; D is tentatively TRBD1 or TRBD2 (6 bases each). The CDR3 extends over 15 amino acids. Germline-derived CDR1 and CDR2 are SEHNR and FQNEAQ (reference sequence). Trimming shortened V by 1 base and J by 4 bases, and 11 bases separated the two germline ends. The CDR3 loop reads CASSLEGGDYNEQFF. For the CDR3, the DNA is TGTGCCAGCAGCTTAGAGGGGGGCGATTACAATGAGCAGTTCTTC.

The chain recombines TRBV10-3 with TRBJ2-1; D possibly corresponds to TRBD2 (5 bases). This CDR3 has 16 residues. The germline V gene has CDR1 ENHRY and CDR2 SYGVKD. Between the trimmed V and J ends, which lost 4 bases and 0 bases, there was a span of 13 bases. DNA of the CDR3: TGTGCCATCAGTGGGCCCAGAGCGGACTCCTACAATGAGCAGTTCTTC. This gives the protein CAISGPRADSYNEQFF.

This clonotype has a single count. The chain has TRBV20-1 and TRBJ2-2; possible D gene TRBD2, 6 bases. CDR3 length equals 14 residues. Trimming took 7 bases from V and 0 from J, leaving 12 bases between them. Germline V gene sequence: CDR1 DFQATT, CDR2 SNEGSKA (reference sequence). DNA of the CDR3: TGCAGTGGTAGCGGACTGACGAACACCGGGGAGCTGTTTTTT. Protein product: CSGSGLTNTGELFF.

This clonotype was counted many times. The rearrangement uses TRBV12-3 or TRBV12-4 and TRBJ2-7; the D is unclear. This CDR3 contains 13 residues. The V gene lost 6 bases and the J gene lost 6 bases, with 15 bases spanning the gap. CDR3 nucleotide sequence: TGTGCCAGCAGCACGGATCATCTGGGCGAGCAGTACTTC. Encoded protein: CASSTDHLGEQYF.

J is TRBJ2-5 and V is TRBV6-1; 8 bases agree with TRBD1. Germline-derived CDR1 and CDR2 are MNHNS and SASEGT. The CDR3 has 16 residues. V lost 6 bases to trimming and J lost 5 bases; unmatched junction nucleotides: 14. This chain's CDR3 is CASRRRDRITGETQYF. The CDR3 DNA reads as TGTGCCAGCAGGAGACGGGACAGGATAACGGGGGAGACCCAGTACTTC.

There are a few counts of this clonotype. V gene TRBV10-2 combines with J gene TRBJ1-1; TRBD1 is a possible D gene (5 bases). The CDR3 is 14 residues long. Looked up from germline, CDR1 is WSHSY and CDR2 is SAAADI. The V and J ends lost 4 bases and 6 bases respectively, with 15 bases between them. CDR3 in DNA: TGCGCCAGCAGTGCCGCCGGGGGGGTCGCTGAAGCTTTCTTT. Its protein product is CASSAAGGVAEAFF.

This clonotype has a count of ten or more. The chain employs TRBV4-3 and TRBJ1-2, with 9 nucleotides matching TRBD1. There are 14 residues in the CDR3. The V and J ends lost 3 bases and 6 bases, in that order; junction bases with no gene match: 5. Germline CDR1 reads LGHNA; CDR2 reads YSLEER. This CDR3 reads CASSHLGTGHGYTF. In DNA form, the CDR3 reads TGCGCCAGCAGCCACCTCGGGACAGGGCATGGCTACACCTTC.

The chain recombines TRBV6-5 with TRBJ1-6, with TRBD1 matching 9 bases. This CDR3 spans 16 amino acids. CDR1 is MNHEY, CDR2 SVGAGI, per germline. Unmatched junction bases numbered 5, after V lost 0 bases and J lost 8 bases. The CDR3 DNA is TGTGCCAGCAGTTACTCCGGGACAGGGCTCCATTCACCCCTCCACTTT. Translating gives CASSYSGTGLHSPLHF.

This clonotype was picked up many times. The chain joins TRBV5-1 to TRBJ2-5; 9 bases line up with TRBD1. Losses at the gene ends were 3 bases for V and 4 bases for J; bases not matched to a gene: 16. Germline-derived CDR1 and CDR2 are SGHRS and YFSETQ. The CDR3 runs 18 residues. CDR3 nucleotides: TGCGCCAGCAGCTGGGGGGGACAGGGTGCAGCTCGGGGAGAGACCCAGTACTTC. It translates to CASSWGGQGAARGETQYF.

The chain couples TRBV14 to TRBJ2-1; D is perhaps TRBD2 (6 bases). CDR1 is SGHDN and CDR2 is FVKESK in the germline V gene. This CDR3 is 18 amino acids long. Trimming took off 0 bases at V and 0 bases at J, with 15 bases between the two ends. CDR3 nucleotides: TGTGCCAGCAGCCAAGATCCTTGGAGGGTTAGCTCCTACAATGAGCAGTTCTTC. Its protein is CASSQDPWRVSSYNEQFF.